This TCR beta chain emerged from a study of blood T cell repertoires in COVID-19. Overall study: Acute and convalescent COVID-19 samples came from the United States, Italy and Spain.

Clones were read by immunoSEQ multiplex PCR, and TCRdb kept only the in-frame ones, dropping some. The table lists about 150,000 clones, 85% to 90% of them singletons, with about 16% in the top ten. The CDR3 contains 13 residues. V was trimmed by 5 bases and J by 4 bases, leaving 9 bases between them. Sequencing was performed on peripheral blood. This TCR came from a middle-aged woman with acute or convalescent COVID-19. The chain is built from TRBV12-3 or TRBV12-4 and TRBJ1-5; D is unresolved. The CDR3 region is CASSRRENQPQHF. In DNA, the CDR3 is TGTGCCAGCAGTCGACGGGAAAATCAGCCCCAGCATTTT.